Presented here are 21 T cell receptor beta chains from one specimen sequenced in a study of shared clonotypes between healthy human individuals. Clones were read by immunoSEQ multiplex PCR, and TCRdb kept only the in-frame ones, dropping some. The profile shows about 2.2 million clones, about 94% of them singletons. Naive CD8 cells lacked CD45RO, underwent positive selection for CCR7 and left out terminally differentiated effector memory CD45RA+ cells. Input material: naive CD8+ T cells from PBMCs. These receptors were collected from a man between 18 and 35 years old in good health. Some clones in this sample may be carry-over from other donors' samples.

The J gene is TRBJ1-1, the V gene TRBV7-9; D uncertain. CDR3 length: 10 residues. Germline CDR1 and CDR2: SEHNR and FQNEAQ (reference sequence). Trimming removed 2 bases at V and 10 bases at J, with 5 bases between. The CDR3 loop is CASSLSTAFF. Here the CDR3 DNA reads TGTGCCAGCAGCTTATCAACAGCTTTCTTT.

This clone was seen a single time. The rearrangement joins TRBV7-6 to TRBJ1-1; D remains unclear. Trimming removed 5 bases at V and 5 bases at J, with 15 bases between. CDR3 length: 14 residues. Germline V gene sequence: CDR1 SGHVS, CDR2 FNYEAQ. The CDR3 DNA follows: TGTGCCAGCAGCCCAGACCTAGGGCAGACTGAAGCTTTCTTT. Residues: CASSPDLGQTEAFF.

This clone was recorded once. This sequence joins TRBV13 and TRBJ2-1; TRBD2 agrees at 13 bases. This CDR3 is built from 15 residues. Germline values: CDR1 PRHDT, CDR2 FYEKMQ (reference sequence). V lost 5 bases and J lost 5; bases outside the gene matches: 3. CDR3 DNA: TGTGCCAGCAGCAAGGGACTAGCGGGGAACAATGAGCAGTTCTTC. Protein product: CASSKGLAGNNEQFF.

The V call is TRBV5-6, the J call TRBJ2-7, with 7 bases fitting TRBD1. The CDR3 loop spans 14 amino acids. V was pared by 4 bases and J by 5 bases, with 9 bases of the junction left unmatched. Germline assignment: CDR1 SGHDT and CDR2 YYEEEE. Here the CDR3 reads CASSGTGAGNEQYF. The CDR3 DNA follows: TGTGCCAGCAGCGGAACAGGGGCGGGTAACGAGCAGTACTTC.

The gene calls are TRBV18 and TRBJ2-3, with TRBD2 identical over 10 bases. The V gene end was trimmed by 0 bases and the J gene end by 0 bases; junction bases not matched to a gene: 9. Germline V gene data show CDR1 as KGHSH and CDR2 as LQKENI. This CDR3 is built from 19 residues. The CDR3 DNA reads TGTGCCAGCTCACCACCGCGCCTAGCGGGAGTGACTAGCACAGATACGCAGTATTTT. This codes for CASSPPRLAGVTSTDTQYF.

V usage is TRBV7-9 and J usage is TRBJ1-2; D not certain. V dropped 5 bases and J dropped 5 bases, with 9 bases sitting between them. This CDR3 has 12 residues. Germline loops: CDR1 SEHNR, CDR2 FQNEAQ (reference sequence). CDR3 nucleotides: TGTGCCAGCAGCGTAGGCCATTATGGCTACACCTTC. Amino acids: CASSVGHYGYTF.

The chain recombines TRBV14 with TRBJ1-1, with D tentatively TRBD1 (5 bases). Germline CDR1 reads SGHDN; CDR2 reads FVKESK. The CDR3 has 18 residues. V was trimmed by 4 bases and J by 3 bases, leaving 24 bases between them. CDR3 DNA: TGTGCCAGCAGCCTATTCAGGGTACAGGCAGGAACGGACACTGAAGCTTTCTTT. Its translation: CASSLFRVQAGTDTEAFF.

The chain links TRBV29-1 to TRBJ1-3; no firm D call. V was cut by 4 bases and J by 0 bases, with 7 bases left in between. The CDR3 has 13 residues. In germline, CDR1 is SQVTM, CDR2 ANQGSEA. CDR3 bases: TGCAGCGTTGTAACAGTCTCTGGAAACACCATATATTTT. Amino acids: CSVVTVSGNTIYF.

V usage is TRBV9 and J usage is TRBJ2-3, with TRBD2 matching 16 bases. Germline-derived CDR1 and CDR2 are SGDLS and YYNGEE. This CDR3 region has 18 residues. V dropped 3 bases and J dropped 5; count of bases not matched to a gene: 9. For the CDR3, the DNA is TGTGCCAGCAGCGCGCACGGGACTAGCGGGAGGGCCCAAGATACGCAGTATTTT. It specifies CASSAHGTSGRAQDTQYF.

The CDR3 loop reads CASSLPEGTTEAFF. The CDR3 DNA is TGTGCCAGCAGCCTGCCAGAGGGTACCACTGAAGCTTTCTTT. J is TRBJ1-1 and V is TRBV6-6; no definite D call. This CDR3 has 14 residues. V was clipped by 6 bases and J by 4 bases, with 15 bases between them. Germline V CDR1 and CDR2: MNHNY, SVGAGI (reference sequence).

This clone came up once. The same CDR3 can be traced to other DNA sequences in this sample. The rearrangement uses TRBV27 and TRBJ2-5, with 8 positions matching TRBD1. There are 14 residues in the CDR3. The J segment lost 4 bases and the V segment lost 6 bases, leaving 7 bases of the junction unmatched. The V gene's germline CDR1 is MNHEY and CDR2 SMNVEV (reference sequence). CDR3 protein: CASSPDRVGETQYF. The CDR3 bases are TGTGCCAGCAGCCCGGACAGGGTAGGAGAGACCCAGTACTTC.

The chain is built from TRBV30 and TRBJ2-7; possibly TRBD1 for D (6 bases). Trimming shortened V by 2 bases and J by 5 bases, and 28 bases separated the two germline ends. The CDR3 runs 18 residues. Germline loops: CDR1 GTSNPN, CDR2 SVGIG (reference sequence). CDR3 loop: CAWSFDPPGTMGRNEQYF. DNA of the CDR3: TGTGCCTGGAGTTTCGACCCACCCGGGACAATGGGTAGGAACGAGCAGTACTTC.

The chain carries TRBV28 and TRBJ2-5; 10 nucleotides match TRBD2. J gave up 5 bases and V 3 bases, and 6 bases lay outside the gene matches. Germline CDR1 is MDHEN and CDR2 is SYDVKM. The CDR3 extends over 15 amino acids. The CDR3 sequence: CASSFEREGGETQYF. The CDR3 nucleotides are TGTGCCAGCAGTTTCGAGCGGGAGGGTGGTGAGACCCAGTACTTC. Looking up the rest from reference TRBV28 and TRBJ2-5 gives the full variable domain: DVKVTQSSRYLVKRTGEKVFLECVQDMDHENMFWYRQDPGLGLRLIYFSYDVKMKEKGDIPEGYSVSREKKERFSLILESASTNQTSMYLCASSFEREGGETQYFGPGTRLLVL.

V usage is TRBV27 and J usage is TRBJ2-2, with 9 bases matching TRBD1. Germline V gene sequence: CDR1 MNHEY, CDR2 SMNVEV (reference sequence). The CDR3 covers 15 residues. The V and J ends lost 1 base and 5 bases, in that order; junction bases with no gene match: 2. In DNA form, the CDR3 reads TGTGCCAGCAGTTTATTTGGGACAGGGACCGGGGAGCTGTTTTTT. Encoded protein: CASSLFGTGTGELFF.

V and J are TRBV15 and TRBJ2-1; no clear D. This CDR3 has 13 residues. Germline assignment: CDR1 LNHNV and CDR2 YYDKDF (reference sequence). With 8 bases removed from V and 8 bases from J, the gap between germline ends came to 16 bases. CDR3 nucleotides: TGTGCCACCCGTTTCGGATCCGTACATGAGCAGTTCTTC. As protein: CATRFGSVHEQFF.

The rearrangement links TRBV5-1 to TRBJ2-7, with TRBD1 matching 9 bases. The CDR3 is 13 residues long. The germline gives CDR1 SGHRS, CDR2 YFSETQ. V was pared by 4 bases and J by 7 bases, with 6 bases of the junction left unmatched. CDR3 sequence (DNA): TGCGCCAGCAGCCGGAAGACAGGGGGGGAGCAGTACTTC. As protein: CASSRKTGGEQYF.

A word on this clone: Other nucleotide sequences from this sample produce the same CDR3. This chain joins TRBV19 and TRBJ1-1; possible D gene TRBD1, 6 bases. From germline, CDR1 is LNHDA and CDR2 SQIVND (reference sequence). This CDR3 has 15 residues. The germline V and J ends were trimmed by 1 base and 0 bases, with 9 bases remaining between them. The DNA of the CDR3 is TGTGCCAGTAGTATAGGTAGGGGGATGAACACTGAAGCTTTCTTT. It translates to CASSIGRGMNTEAFF.

This clone was counted a few times. The CDR3 protein is CASSLGTPNTEAFF. Here the CDR3 DNA reads TGTGCCAGCAGCCTCGGGACCCCCAACACTGAAGCTTTCTTT. This chain uses TRBV7-9 with TRBJ1-1; D might be TRBD1 (5 bases). This CDR3 spans 14 amino acids. V was shortened by 5 bases and J by 2 bases, with 12 bases between the two germline ends. From germline, CDR1 is SEHNR and CDR2 FQNEAQ (reference sequence).

As DNA, the CDR3 is TGTGCCAGCAGCCTGTGGACTAGCGTAGATACGCAGTATTTT. Its protein is CASSLWTSVDTQYF. The chain recombines TRBV5-4 with TRBJ2-3, with TRBD2 matching over 9 bases. This CDR3 contains 14 residues. Germline V lookup: CDR1 SGHNT, CDR2 YYREEE (reference sequence). The ends lost 4 bases at V and 5 bases at J; junction bases unmatched: 5.

This rearrangement joins TRBV6-5 to TRBJ2-7; D may be TRBD2 (6 bases). The CDR3 length is 15 residues. The germline V gene has CDR1 MNHEY and CDR2 SVGAGI. V was pared by 7 bases and J by 7 bases, with 23 bases between. CDR3 amino acids: CASTWPPAGLGEQYF. The CDR3 DNA follows: TGTGCCAGCACCTGGCCCCCGGCGGGACTGGGGGAGCAGTACTTC.

The table lists this clone with a few counts. The V gene is TRBV6-6, the J gene TRBJ1-5; D gene unclear. Between the trimmed V and J ends, which lost 0 bases and 5 bases, there was a span of 14 bases. Germline loops: CDR1 MNHNY, CDR2 SVGAGI (reference sequence). This CDR3 contains 16 residues. DNA for the CDR3: TGTGCCAGCAGTTACTCGATGGTCCCCTCGTATCAGCCCCAGCATTTT. This gives the protein CASSYSMVPSYQPQHF.